The rows below give T cell receptor beta chains drawn from one sample of a study of cytomegalovirus exposure and HLA in healthy donors. Sequenced by immunoSEQ multiplex PCR; TCRdb stores in-frame clones only, minus some. The sample gives more than 110,000 clones, more than 7.5% of which show up once; under 2% is in the top ten. Sequenced: PBMCs. These receptors all come from a man aged 45-65 years in good health and CMV-seronegative. Each CDR3 is given without its conserved first and last residue.

v_gene: TRBV7-2
len: 13
CDR3aa: ASSLAPGSLGEQY

v_gene: TRBV6-5
len: 12
CDR3aa: ASSGGGRHNEQF

v_gene: TRBV18
len: 14
CDR3aa: ASSPRGLESYNEQF

v_gene: TRBV19
len: 14
CDR3aa: ASSILTTSGANVLT

v_gene: TRBV19
len: 18
CDR3aa: ASSIGHRGGRGRRNSPLH

v_gene: TRBV2
len: 11
CDR3aa: ASHGGVDEKLF

v_gene: TRBV6-1
len: 11
CDR3aa: ASANGRLYGYT

v_gene: TRBV10-3
len: 9
CDR3aa: AIRAGDEQY

v_gene: TRBV28
len: 14
CDR3aa: ASSETGQGSGNTIY

v_gene: TRBV2
len: 14
CDR3aa: ASSDLSRVVKEKLF

v_gene: TRBV19
len: 10
CDR3aa: ASRPEGYGYT

v_gene: TRBV7-9
len: 13
CDR3aa: ASSQQGLGDTEAF